The rows below give T cell receptor beta chains drawn from one sample of a study of blood T cell repertoires in COVID-19. Clones were read by immunoSEQ multiplex PCR, and TCRdb kept only the in-frame ones, dropping some. The profile covers 100,000 to 150,000 clones, with approximately 91% appearing a single time and 1.2% taken by the ten largest. Specimen: peripheral blood. The receptors were gathered from a woman of 80 years or more with acute or convalescent COVID-19. CDR3s include the opening cysteine and the closing phenylalanine or tryptophan. D genes are given only for firm matches. The size of a clone is reported for some rows only, either as once, few or many, or as a class for expanded clones.

size	J	D	V	CDR3	DNA
NA	TRBJ1-2	NA	TRBV7-2	CASSPGHRLYGYTF	TGTGCCAGCAGCCCGGGACACCGCCTCTATGGCTACACCTTC
NA	TRBJ1-1	NA	TRBV7-2	CASSSKPGKNTEAFF	TGTGCCAGCAGCTCAAAGCCCGGGAAGAACACTGAAGCTTTCTTT
NA	TRBJ1-2	NA	TRBV6-6	CASSYEGLPNTF	TGTGCCAGCAGTTACGAGGGACTGCCGAACACCTTC
NA	TRBJ1-6	TRBD1	TRBV7-6	CASSQLGTANSPLHF	TGTGCCAGCAGTCAACTCGGGACAGCCAATTCACCCCTCCACTTT
NA	TRBJ2-4	NA	TRBV6-5	CASSPLGGSKNIQYF	TGTGCCAGCAGTCCCCTGGGGGGATCCAAAAACATTCAGTACTTC
NA	TRBJ1-2	TRBD1	TRBV4-2	CASSPRPGQGYGYTF	TGTGCCAGCAGCCCCCGCCCGGGACAGGGCTATGGCTACACCTTC
NA	TRBJ2-2	NA	TRBV19	CASSIPLRELFF	TGTGCCAGTAGTATCCCTCTTAGGGAGCTGTTTTTT
once	TRBJ2-7	TRBD2	TRBV5-4	CASSRTSGSYEQYF	TGTGCCAGCAGCCGGACTAGCGGATCCTACGAGCAGTACTTC
NA	TRBJ2-2	NA	TRBV5-1	CASSFAWGRVDTGELFF	TGCGCCAGCAGCTTTGCATGGGGCAGGGTAGACACCGGGGAGCTGTTTTTT
NA	TRBJ2-1	TRBD2	TRBV5-5	CASSLGTSRYNEQFF	TGTGCCAGCAGCCTCGGGACTAGCAGATACAATGAGCAGTTCTTC
once	TRBJ2-3	TRBD1	TRBV9	CASSAQDRGGTDTQYF	TGTGCCAGCAGCGCCCAAGACAGGGGTGGAACAGATACGCAGTATTTT
NA	TRBJ1-1	NA	TRBV24-1	CATSDFPPAEAFF	TGTGCCACCAGTGATTTCCCCCCCGCTGAAGCTTTCTTT
NA	TRBJ2-5	NA	TRBV6-2/TRBV6-3	CASSYRLAEETQYF	TGTGCCAGCAGTTATAGGCTAGCAGAAGAGACCCAGTACTTC
NA	TRBJ1-2	TRBD1	TRBV28	CASSGTRGLEGYTF	TGTGCCAGCAGTGGGACCAGGGGGCTTGAGGGCTACACCTTC
NA	TRBJ2-3	NA	TRBV7-5	CVSVAGEGTDTQYF	TGTGTCAGCGTAGCGGGGGAGGGCACAGATACGCAGTATTTT